This T cell receptor beta chain was recovered during a study of CD4+ T cells in melanoma (dated by TCRdb to 2022 to 2024). Looking at the study overall: Neoantigen-specific CD4+ T cells in human melanoma were investigated in the study.

Details on this clone: What antigen it recognizes has not been identified. No base quality information exists; no much larger clone differs at one position.

The library was built by means of the immunoSEQ multiplex PCR assay. Sourced from immuneACCESS, this table was stored by TCRdb with only in-frame sequences that have V and J called. A share of the clones is absent; for the studies checked, an unresolved V gene accounts for under half, and the remainder has no known explanation. The sample table records fewer than 15,000 clones; roughly 80% of these occur just once. The biggest ten clones account for roughly 15% of the sample. Patients with melanoma were used as donors. Overall results and qualifications from the work: Diverse differentiation states were reported to be shown by neoantigen-specific CD4+ T cells in melanoma. Neoantigen-specific CD4+ T cells were reported to be correlated with the function of CD8+ T cells, macrophages and B cells.

The V and J ends are trimmed by 5 bases and 4 bases, leaving 11 bases between them. The CDR3, from cysteine to phenylalanine, totals 13 residues. Solely the CDR3 DNA is kept, with 39 bases framed from the first base. CDR1 and CDR2 (MNHEY, SVGAGI) derive from the germline V gene. The chain is encoded by TRBV6-5 joined to TRBJ2-5, with TRBD2 as a weak D call on 5 bases. Sequencing was performed on cells from a culture (not recorded whether cultured in vitro). This clonotype originated in a human donor with melanoma. For the CDR3, the sequence is CASSQTRGETQYF. The nucleotide sequence is given as TGTGCCAGCAGTCAAACCCGGGGAGAGACCCAGTACTTC.